Each of the 26 T cell receptor beta chains below was sequenced from the same sample in a study of blood T cell repertoires in COVID-19. Data came from immunoSEQ multiplex PCR; TCRdb stores just in-frame clones and leaves some out. The repertoire holds more than 85,000 clones, with 80% as singletons. The sample taken for sequencing was peripheral blood. All receptors come from a human donor in a cohort sampled during active or convalescent COVID-19.

The chain carries TRBV9 and TRBJ2-7, with 8 bases aligning to TRBD2. Unmatched junction bases numbered 5, after V lost 4 bases and J lost 2 bases. Germline V gives CDR1 SGDLS, CDR2 YYNGEE. This CDR3 spans 14 amino acids. CDR3 in amino acids: CASSPSGRPYEQYF. The CDR3 coding sequence is TGTGCCAGCAGCCCAAGCGGGAGACCCTACGAGCAGTACTTC.

The V gene is TRBV27, the J gene TRBJ2-7, with a tentative D call TRBD2 (5 bases). This CDR3 comprises 13 residues. V dropped 8 bases and J dropped 0 bases, with 11 bases sitting between them. Germline V CDR1 and CDR2: MNHEY, SMNVEV (reference sequence). The CDR3, as DNA: TGTGCCAGCCTTTACCGGGACTCCTACGAGCAGTACTTC. Amino acids: CASLYRDSYEQYF.

This clone was detected only a few times. The chain carries TRBV7-9 and TRBJ2-7, with D possibly TRBD2 on 6 matching bases. The CDR3 loop spans 14 amino acids. Germline-derived CDR1 and CDR2 are SEHNR and FQNEAQ (reference sequence). Trimming removed 1 base at V and 4 bases at J, with 11 bases between. CDR3 nucleotides: TGTGCCAGCAGCTTAGTGAAGGGGAGGTACGAGCAGTACTTC. This gives the protein CASSLVKGRYEQYF.

V and J are TRBV14 and TRBJ1-2; 9 nucleotides align to TRBD1. With 4 bases clipped from V and 6 bases from J, the junction kept 9 bases outside the gene matches. This CDR3 contains 15 residues. The germline V gene encodes CDR1 SGHDN and CDR2 FVKESK. The CDR3 here is CASSRGRGTGNGYTF. CDR3 DNA sequence: TGTGCCAGCAGCCGGGGAAGGGGGACAGGGAATGGCTACACCTTC. Full variable domain (remainder filled in from reference TRBV14 and TRBJ1-2): EAGVTQFPSHSVIEKGQTVTLRCDPISGHDNLYWYRRVMGKEIKFLLHFVKESKQDESGMPNNRFLAERTGGTYSTLKVQPAELEDSGVYFCASSRGRGTGNGYTFGSGTRLTVV.

This clone has only one observation. This chain links TRBV6-4 with TRBJ2-4, with 10 bases that match TRBD2. J was trimmed by 7 bases and V by 4 bases; bases with no gene match: 16. From germline, CDR1 is MRHNA and CDR2 SNTAGT. This CDR3 is built from 18 residues. The CDR3 protein is CASSGLAGVGGIWNIQYF. CDR3 DNA: TGTGCCAGCAGTGGGCTAGCGGGAGTGGGGGGTATTTGGAACATTCAGTACTTC.

The rearrangement links TRBV11-1 to TRBJ2-3, with TRBD1 identical over 8 bases. V trimming: 6 bases; J trimming: 0 bases; junction bases outside the gene matches: 5. In germline, CDR1 is SGHAT, CDR2 FQDESV (reference sequence). This CDR3 contains 15 residues. CDR3 sequence (DNA): TGTGCCAGCAGTCGCACAGGGGGTAGCACAGATACGCAGTATTTT. Translating it yields CASSRTGGSTDTQYF.

This clone occurred once. V usage is TRBV7-8 and J usage is TRBJ2-7; 13 bases map to TRBD2. After removal of 5 bases from V and 5 bases from J, the junction contained 6 bases not matched to a gene. This CDR3 contains 15 residues. Per the germline V gene, CDR1 is SGHVS and CDR2 is FQNEAQ. CDR3 DNA: TGTGCCAGCAGCCCCCGACTAGCGGGAGGACACGAGCAGTACTTC. This translates into CASSPRLAGGHEQYF.

This clone was counted a few times. The rearrangement joins TRBV5-4 to TRBJ2-1; a weak D match, TRBD1 (5 bases). Germline V gene sequence: CDR1 SGHNT, CDR2 YYREEE (reference sequence). The ends were cut back, 0 bases at V and 2 bases at J, with 9 bases in the middle. The CDR3 extends over 15 amino acids. CDR3 DNA: TGTGCCAGCAGCTTGGGGGCAGGGCCCTACAATGAGCAGTTCTTC. Translation: CASSLGAGPYNEQFF.

The chain recombines TRBV7-2 with TRBJ2-2; D might be TRBD2 (6 bases). CDR1 is SGHTA and CDR2 is FQGNSA in the germline V gene. The CDR3 is made up of 14 amino acids. V was cut by 6 bases and J by 7 bases, with 15 bases left in between. The CDR3 is CASSRGKRDGELFF. For the CDR3, the DNA is TGTGCCAGCAGTCGGGGGAAGAGGGACGGGGAGCTGTTTTTT.

V and J are TRBV7-2 and TRBJ2-7; D unresolved. The germline V gene has CDR1 SGHTA and CDR2 FQGNSA. The CDR3 extends over 17 amino acids. Trimming cost V 1 base and J 4 bases, with 20 bases left between them. The DNA for the CDR3 is TGTGCCAGCAGCTTAGTAAGTTCGATGCCACTAAGATACGAGCAGTACTTC. Its translation: CASSLVSSMPLRYEQYF.

The V gene is TRBV18, the J gene TRBJ2-7; D remains ambiguous. The CDR3 is 15 residues long. Germline CDR1 and CDR2: KGHSH and LQKENI. Deletions cut 2 bases from V and 3 bases from J, with 14 bases between. The CDR3 nucleotides read TGTGCCAGCTCACCATTCTCGACTCCGTACTACGAGCAGTACTTC. Amino acid sequence: CASSPFSTPYYEQYF. Full variable domain (outside the CDR3, taken from reference TRBV18 and TRBJ2-7): NAGVMQNPRHLVRRRGQEARLRCSPMKGHSHVYWYRQLPEEGLKFMVYLQKENIIDESGMPKERFSAEFPKEGPSILRIQQVVRGDSAAYFCASSPFSTPYYEQYFGPGTRLTVT.

CDR3 loop: CASSFPFLIDFSYNEQFF. For the CDR3, the DNA is TGTGCCAGCAGCTTCCCCTTCTTAATCGACTTTTCCTACAATGAGCAGTTCTTC. The V gene is TRBV7-2, the J gene TRBJ2-1; D not resolved. This CDR3 is built from 18 residues. Trimming left V 3 bases short and J 1 base short, with 19 bases between. The germline CDR1 and CDR2 sequences are SGHTA and FQGNSA.

Notes on this clone: The identical CDR3 is also encoded by other nucleotide sequences in the sample. The chain carries TRBV9 and TRBJ1-5, with 8 bases aligning to TRBD1. Germline loops: CDR1 SGDLS, CDR2 YYNGEE. The J segment lost 1 base and the V segment lost 0 bases, leaving 0 bases of the junction unmatched. There are 15 residues in the CDR3. CDR3 sequence reads: CASSVAGGSNQPQHF. The DNA for the CDR3 is TGTGCCAGCAGCGTAGCAGGGGGCAGCAATCAGCCCCAGCATTTT.

The V call is TRBV19, the J call TRBJ1-2, with a tentative D call TRBD1 (5 bases). This CDR3 region has 14 residues. Germline-derived CDR1 and CDR2 are LNHDA and SQIVND (reference sequence). V lost 3 bases, J lost 4 bases, and 12 bases lay in between. This CDR3 is CASSIRGIAYGYTF. In nucleotides, the CDR3 is TGTGCCAGTAGTATTCGGGGGATTGCCTATGGCTACACCTTC.

This clone was observed a few times. The V gene is TRBV7-2, the J gene TRBJ2-4; 8 positions match TRBD1. CDR1 is SGHTA and CDR2 is FQGNSA in the germline V gene. The V gene end was trimmed by 4 bases and the J gene end by 2 bases; junction bases not matched to a gene: 4. CDR3 length: 15 amino acids. The CDR3 DNA sequence: TGTGCCAGCAGCTCCGGACAGGGCCCCAAAAACATTCAGTACTTC. Encoded protein: CASSSGQGPKNIQYF. Full variable domain (remainder filled in from reference TRBV7-2 and TRBJ2-4): GAGVSQSPSNKVTEKGKDVELRCDPISGHTALYWYRQSLGQGLEFLIYFQGNSAPDKSGLPSDRFSAERTGGSVSTLTIQRTQQEDSAVYLCASSSGQGPKNIQYFGAGTRLSVL.

The chain recombines TRBV7-2 with TRBJ1-6, with 7 bases lining up with TRBD1. Germline V CDR1 and CDR2: SGHTA, FQGNSA. The CDR3 has 15 amino acids. V lost 5 bases and J lost 10; bases outside the gene matches: 11. The CDR3 spells CASSPNLTGTSPLHF. The DNA for the CDR3 is TGTGCCAGCAGCCCGAACCTGACAGGGACATCACCCCTCCACTTT.

The chain is built from TRBV5-1 and TRBJ1-5; 7 bases agree with TRBD1. V trimming: 4 bases; J trimming: 0 bases; junction bases outside the gene matches: 7. Germline CDR1 and CDR2: SGHRS and YFSETQ. CDR3 size: 16 residues. The CDR3 sequence: CASSPGTDYSNQPQHF. CDR3 bases: TGCGCCAGCAGCCCCGGGACAGACTATAGCAATCAGCCCCAGCATTTT. The whole variable domain, filled in from reference TRBV5-1 and TRBJ1-5, reads KAGVTQTPRYLIKTRGQQVTLSCSPISGHRSVSWYQQTPGQGLQFLFEYFSETQRNKGNFPGRFSGRQFSNSRSEMNVSTLELGDSALYLCASSPGTDYSNQPQHFGDGTRLSIL.

V and J are TRBV7-2 and TRBJ2-1; 10 nucleotides agree with TRBD2. With 5 bases clipped from V and 7 bases from J, the junction kept 8 bases outside the gene matches. The CDR3 has 15 amino acids. Germline V gene lookup returns CDR1 SGHTA and CDR2 FQGNSA. The CDR3 region has the DNA TGTGCCAGCAGCATAACTAGCGGGGCTCGAAATGAGCAGTTCTTC. It codes for CASSITSGARNEQFF.

The V and J genes are TRBV7-9 and TRBJ2-7, with a weak D call TRBD2 (5 bases). This CDR3 contains 12 residues. CDR1 is SEHNR, CDR2 FQNEAQ, per germline (reference sequence). V was pared by 3 bases and J by 3 bases, with 6 bases between. DNA of the CDR3: TGTGCCAGCAGCTTCGGGGTCTACGAGCAGTACTTC. Encoded protein: CASSFGVYEQYF.

V and J are TRBV7-2 and TRBJ1-1; maybe TRBD1 (6 bases). Germline values: CDR1 SGHTA, CDR2 FQGNSA. The length of the CDR3 is 14 residues. The ends were cut back, 3 bases at V and 4 bases at J, with 12 bases in the middle. The DNA of the CDR3 is TGTGCCAGCAGCTTGGTGAGGGGGAGCACTGAAGCTTTCTTT. Translated, it gives CASSLVRGSTEAFF.

J is TRBJ1-2 and V is TRBV5-6; D is uncertain. V gave up 0 bases and J gave up 4 bases, with 16 bases separating them. Germline lookup yields CDR1 SGHDT and CDR2 YYEEEE. CDR3 length: 16 amino acids. The CDR3 spells CASSLVFAAAGYGYTF. DNA for the CDR3: TGTGCCAGCAGCTTGGTTTTCGCGGCGGCTGGCTATGGCTACACCTTC.

This chain connects TRBV6-4 to TRBJ2-7, with 9 bases matching TRBD1. The CDR3 is made up of 14 amino acids. J gave up 5 bases and V 6 bases, and 8 bases lay outside the gene matches. Germline V CDR1 and CDR2: MRHNA, SNTAGT. The CDR3 protein is CASRLGQGENEQYF. The CDR3 DNA follows: TGTGCCAGCAGACTGGGACAGGGTGAAAACGAGCAGTACTTC.

The sample holds a few counts of this clone. The CDR3 spells CASRSGQSYNTEAFF. The CDR3 DNA sequence: TGTGCCAGCAGGTCCGGACAGTCGTACAACACTGAAGCTTTCTTT. The chain recombines TRBV7-9 with TRBJ1-1; D is perhaps TRBD1 (6 bases). Germline CDR1 reads SEHNR; CDR2 reads FQNEAQ (reference sequence). The CDR3 sequence is 15 residues long. The V end was cut by 6 bases, the J end by 2 bases, with 16 bases between.

The rearrangement links TRBV7-2 to TRBJ1-6; no clear D gene. Trimming removed 0 bases from V and 4 bases from J, with 10 bases in between. Germline lookup yields CDR1 SGHTA and CDR2 FQGNSA. The CDR3 is 16 residues long. CDR3 residues: CASSLAHTKYNSPLHF. The DNA for the CDR3 is TGTGCCAGCAGCTTAGCCCACACCAAGTATAATTCACCCCTCCACTTT.

The V and J genes are TRBV19 and TRBJ2-1; D possibly corresponds to TRBD1 (5 bases). There are 14 residues in the CDR3. Germline V gives CDR1 LNHDA, CDR2 SQIVND (reference sequence). Deletions cut 4 bases from V and 5 bases from J, with 12 bases between. The chain's CDR3 is CASSTGIQHNEQFF. The CDR3 region has the DNA TGTGCCAGTAGTACAGGGATACAGCACAATGAGCAGTTCTTC.

This rearrangement joins TRBV28 to TRBJ1-1; D is unresolved. In germline, CDR1 is MDHEN, CDR2 SYDVKM. Deletions cut 2 bases from V and 2 bases from J, with 18 bases between. The CDR3 runs 17 residues. CDR3 in DNA: TGTGCCAGCAGTTTAAGCCGCTTCGGCAGGCGCAACACTGAAGCTTTCTTT. It yields the protein CASSLSRFGRRNTEAFF.